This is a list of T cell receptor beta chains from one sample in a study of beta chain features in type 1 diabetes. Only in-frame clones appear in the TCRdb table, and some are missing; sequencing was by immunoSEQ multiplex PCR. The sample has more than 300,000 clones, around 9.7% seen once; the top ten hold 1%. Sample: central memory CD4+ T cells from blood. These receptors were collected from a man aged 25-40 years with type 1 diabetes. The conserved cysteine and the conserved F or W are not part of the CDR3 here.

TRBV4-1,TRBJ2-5,ASSQDRTGGQETQY
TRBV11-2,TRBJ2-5,ASRRLAGEAETQY
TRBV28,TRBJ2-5,ASSDPRGTEETQY
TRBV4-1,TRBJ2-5,ASSQGGAGKETQY
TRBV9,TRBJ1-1,ASSAKGRTATEAF
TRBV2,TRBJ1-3,ASRRTGLSGNTIY
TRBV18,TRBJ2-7,ASSKQATYEQY
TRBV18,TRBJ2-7,ASSPSRGSSYEQY
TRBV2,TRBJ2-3,ASSMSGDTQY
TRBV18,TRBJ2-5,ASSPGETQY
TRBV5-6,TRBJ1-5,ASSLVGQPQH
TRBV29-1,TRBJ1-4,SGSMGQGSEKLF
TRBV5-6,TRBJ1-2,ASSRDRNYGYT
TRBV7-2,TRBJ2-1,ASSLGTSGGLNEQF
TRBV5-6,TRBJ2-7,ASSLENRGTHEQY
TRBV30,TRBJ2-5,AWSSNRDRGRETQY
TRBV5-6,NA,ASSQNRGREQY
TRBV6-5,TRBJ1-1,ASSYLQHNTEAF
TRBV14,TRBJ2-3,ASSQVVGGADTQY
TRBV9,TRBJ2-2,ASSPQGAAGELF
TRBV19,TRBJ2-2,ASSRQGARYTGELF
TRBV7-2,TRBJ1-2,ASSDRQDGYT
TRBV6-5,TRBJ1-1,ASSSPGQRTEAF
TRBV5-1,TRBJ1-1,ASSRQSMNTEAF
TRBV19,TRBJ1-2,ASSIPRAASTNYGYT
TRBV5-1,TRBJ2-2,ASSSDSLRNTGELF
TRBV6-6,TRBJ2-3,ASSPLGSRTDTQY
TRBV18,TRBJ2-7,ASSFRQGDYEQY
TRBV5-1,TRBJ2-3,ASRTSFNTDTQY
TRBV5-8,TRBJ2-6,ASSLTGRAGANVLT
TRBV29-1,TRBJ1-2,SFRGTYGYT
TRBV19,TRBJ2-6,ASSIKNSGANVLT
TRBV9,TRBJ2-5,ASSVDPGDLY
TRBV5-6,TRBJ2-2,ASSLSGHTGELF
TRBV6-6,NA,ASRSGSPSSYEQY
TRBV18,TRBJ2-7,ASSLTVRREQY
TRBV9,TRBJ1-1,ASSPSGLGNTEAF
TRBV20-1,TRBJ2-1,SAGLADEQF
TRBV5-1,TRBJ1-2,ASSLGTGNLYGYT
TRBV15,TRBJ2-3,ATSRDHGRTDTQY
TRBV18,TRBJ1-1,ASSPFDRGVNTEAF
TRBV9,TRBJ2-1,ASSSLGDLASNEQF
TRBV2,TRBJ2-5,ASSESSEVD
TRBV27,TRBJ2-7,ASSSTFGTDLGGSYEQY
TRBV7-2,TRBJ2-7,ASSPDGGASTYEQY
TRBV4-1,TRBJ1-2,ASSQYTAIEGYT
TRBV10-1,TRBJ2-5,ASSGPFDRGSQETQY
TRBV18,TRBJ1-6,ASSQIDVAKGAPLH
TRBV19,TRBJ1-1,ASSRQGDTEAF
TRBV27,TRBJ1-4,ASSSAGTTNEKLF
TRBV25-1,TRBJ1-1,ASSEYGHMNTEAF
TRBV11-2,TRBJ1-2,ASSLAGGSGYT
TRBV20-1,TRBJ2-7,SARTLGQY
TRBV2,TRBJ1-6,ASIGVDYNSPLH
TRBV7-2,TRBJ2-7,ASSTHREAYEQY
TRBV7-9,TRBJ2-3,ASSFHEGPWGTQY
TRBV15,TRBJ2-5,ATSRDFGRGETQY
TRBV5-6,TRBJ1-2,ASSLAGGYT
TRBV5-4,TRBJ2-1,ASSGNRGYNEQF
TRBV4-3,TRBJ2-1,ASSQGSGTRHNEQF